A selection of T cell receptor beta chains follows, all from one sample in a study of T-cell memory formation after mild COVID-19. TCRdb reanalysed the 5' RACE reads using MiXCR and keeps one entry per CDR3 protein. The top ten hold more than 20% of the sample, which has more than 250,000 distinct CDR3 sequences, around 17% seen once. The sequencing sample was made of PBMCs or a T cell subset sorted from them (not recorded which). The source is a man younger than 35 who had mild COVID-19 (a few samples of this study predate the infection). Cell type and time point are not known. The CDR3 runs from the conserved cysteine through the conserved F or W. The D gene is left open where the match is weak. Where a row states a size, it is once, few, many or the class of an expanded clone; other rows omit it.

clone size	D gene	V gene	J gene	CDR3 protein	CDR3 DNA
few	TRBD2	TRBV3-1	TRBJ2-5	CASSQAWTRKETQYF	TGTGCCAGCAGCCAAGCCTGGACTAGAAAAGAGACCCAGTACTTC
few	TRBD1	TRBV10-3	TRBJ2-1	CAISDARQGSEQFF	TGTGCCATCAGTGATGCGAGACAGGGGAGTGAGCAGTTCTTC
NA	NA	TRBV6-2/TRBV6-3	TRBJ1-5	CASSSTRILNQPQHF	TGTGCCAGCAGTTCGACCCGAATCCTCAATCAGCCCCAGCATTTT
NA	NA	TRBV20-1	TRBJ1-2	CSAGSGTPINYGYTF	TGCAGTGCGGGGTCCGGGACACCGATTAACTATGGCTACACCTTC
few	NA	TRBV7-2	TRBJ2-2	CASSGGLFPGELFF	TGTGCCAGCAGCGGGGGTTTGTTCCCTGGGGAGCTGTTTTTT
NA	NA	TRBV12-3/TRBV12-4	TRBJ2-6	CASSISGAGANVLTF	TGTGCCAGCAGTATTTCGGGGGCTGGGGCCAACGTCCTGACTTTC
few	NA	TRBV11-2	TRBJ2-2	CASRERARRTGELFF	TGTGCCAGCAGAGAAAGGGCCAGGCGCACCGGGGAGCTGTTTTTT
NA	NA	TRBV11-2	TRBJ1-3	CASNPQGGSTIYF	TGTGCCAGCAACCCCCAAGGGGGGTCCACCATATATTTT
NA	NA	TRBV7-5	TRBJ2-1	CISVPEASSGSYNEQFF	NA
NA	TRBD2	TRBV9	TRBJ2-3	CASSVTSGGKDTQYF	TGTGCCAGCAGCGTGACCAGCGGGGGGAAAGATACGCAGTATTTT
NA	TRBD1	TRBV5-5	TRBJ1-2	CASSTDRANYGYTF	TGTGCCAGCAGTACGGACAGGGCTAACTATGGCTACACCTTC
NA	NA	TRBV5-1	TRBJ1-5	CASSSSGTADQPQHF	TGCGCCAGCAGCTCCTCGGGGACGGCGGATCAGCCCCAGCATTTT
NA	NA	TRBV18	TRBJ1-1	CASSPWDTLDTEAFF	TGTGCCAGCTCACCCTGGGACACGCTAGACACTGAAGCTTTCTTT
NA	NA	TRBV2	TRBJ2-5	CASRAVGEGETQYF	TGTGCCAGCAGAGCGGTGGGGGAAGGGGAGACCCAGTACTTC
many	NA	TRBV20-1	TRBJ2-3	CSARETSGVGDTQYF	TGCAGTGCTAGAGAAACGTCGGGGGTTGGAGATACGCAGTATTTT
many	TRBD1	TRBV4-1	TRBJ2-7	CASSRGTGVSYEQYF	TGCGCCAGCAGCCGCGGGACAGGGGTCTCCTACGAGCAGTACTTC
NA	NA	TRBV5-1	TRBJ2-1	CASRLGAYNEQFF	TGCGCCAGCAGACTCGGGGCCTACAATGAGCAGTTCTTC